A single sample is the source of the 23 T cell receptor beta chains below, sequenced in a study of T cell responses to AZD1222 COVID-19 vaccine. Libraries were prepared by immunoSEQ multiplex PCR; TCRdb keeps only in-frame clonotypes and omits some of them. This sample has 80,000 or so clones, with 80% to 90% found just once. Sequencing used peripheral blood, obtained 28 days after the second AZD1222 dose. The receptor set was obtained from an adult who received the AZD1222 COVID-19 vaccine.

The rearrangement links TRBV14 to TRBJ2-3; D remains unclear. Per the germline V gene, CDR1 is SGHDN and CDR2 is FVKESK. The V gene lost 4 bases and the J gene lost 2 bases, with 10 bases spanning the gap. The CDR3 is 14 residues long. CDR3 DNA sequence: TGTGCCAGCAGCCCAAAGAGGCACACAGATACGCAGTATTTT. It specifies CASSPKRHTDTQYF.

J is TRBJ1-1 and V is TRBV5-1, with D unresolved. V lost 1 base, J lost 0 bases, and 13 bases lay in between. Germline lookup yields CDR1 SGHRS and CDR2 YFSETQ. This CDR3 spans 16 amino acids. DNA for the CDR3: TGCGCCAGCAGCTTGCTCCAGGTGGGGATGAACACTGAAGCTTTCTTT. The encoded protein is CASSLLQVGMNTEAFF.

The chain carries TRBV6-1 and TRBJ1-5, with TRBD1 matching 8 bases. The CDR3 consists of 15 residues. V trimming: 1 base; J trimming: 6 bases; junction bases outside the gene matches: 5. Per the germline V gene, CDR1 is MNHNS and CDR2 is SASEGT. The CDR3 DNA is TGTGCCAGCAGTGAAGGGACAGGGCCGTCTCAGCCCCAGCATTTT. It encodes CASSEGTGPSQPQHF.

This chain joins TRBV15 and TRBJ2-5; the D is unclear. Trimming shortened V by 6 bases and J by 0 bases, and 14 bases separated the two germline ends. Per germline, CDR1 LNHNV and CDR2 YYDKDF (reference sequence). This CDR3 is built from 15 residues. CDR3 sequence reads: CATRNPDSYQETQYF. The CDR3 nucleotides read TGTGCCACCAGGAACCCCGATTCGTACCAAGAGACCCAGTACTTC.

The chain combines TRBV23-1 with TRBJ2-1; 8 positions agree with TRBD1. TRBV23-1 is sorted into the ORF group, with uncertain function. This CDR3 spans 12 amino acids. V was pared by 7 bases and J by 5 bases, with 1 base of the junction left unmatched. CDR3 in amino acids: CASKQGDNEQFF. DNA for the CDR3: TGCGCCAGCAAACAGGGGGACAATGAGCAGTTCTTC.

The J gene is TRBJ2-1, the V gene TRBV27, with 7 positions matching TRBD1. Per the germline V gene, CDR1 is MNHEY and CDR2 is SMNVEV (reference sequence). J was trimmed by 4 bases and V by 5 bases; bases with no gene match: 5. There are 14 residues in the CDR3. The CDR3 DNA is TGTGCCAGCAGTCCCGGGACAGCATACAATGAGCAGTTCTTC. This encodes CASSPGTAYNEQFF.

This chain links TRBV5-4 with TRBJ2-3; 8 bases match TRBD2. Germline CDR1 reads SGHNT; CDR2 reads YYREEE (reference sequence). The CDR3 spans 15 residues. Unmatched junction bases numbered 10, after V lost 3 bases and J lost 7 bases. As DNA, the CDR3 is TGTGCCAGCAGCTCACGGGTAGCGGGGACTAATACGCAGTATTTT. This sequence encodes CASSSRVAGTNTQYF.

V and J are TRBV2 and TRBJ1-2, with D possibly matching TRBD1 (5 bases). The CDR3 spans 13 residues. Germline V gene lookup returns CDR1 SNHLY and CDR2 FYNNEI. Trimming removed 4 bases at V and 6 bases at J, with 12 bases between. CDR3 loop: CASSGQPRNGYTF. Written as DNA, the CDR3 is TGTGCCAGCAGTGGACAGCCCAGAAATGGCTACACCTTC.

Concerning this clone itself: This sample also contains other DNA sequences that code for the same CDR3. J is TRBJ2-7 and V is TRBV6-1; D remains unclear. V gave up 2 bases and J gave up 4 bases, with 9 bases separating them. CDR1 is MNHNS and CDR2 is SASEGT in the germline V gene. This CDR3 is built from 13 residues. CDR3 coding DNA: TGTGCCAGCAGTGAAAGTGGGGTTTACGAGCAGTACTTC. Translating it yields CASSESGVYEQYF.

This clone was picked up a small number of times. The chain uses TRBV27 and TRBJ2-1; no firm D call. Trimming removed 7 bases at V and 8 bases at J, with 12 bases between. This CDR3 has 12 residues. CDR1 and CDR2 (germline): MNHEY, SMNVEV (reference sequence). Here the CDR3 reads CASTLDGYEQFF. The CDR3, as DNA: TGTGCCAGCACCCTGGATGGCTATGAGCAGTTCTTC.

The chain combines TRBV6-5 with TRBJ1-5, with 8 positions matching TRBD1. The CDR3 totals 13 residues. The junction had 2 bases not matched to a gene; V was cut back by 8 bases and J by 2 bases. CDR1 is MNHEY, CDR2 SVGAGI, per germline. The CDR3 protein is CASRGQGNQPQHF. The CDR3 DNA is TGTGCCAGCCGGGGACAGGGCAATCAGCCCCAGCATTTT.

Of note for this clone: Its ends do not fully match the called genes, so a read error is possible. The CDR3 loop is CASSPEGGAYNEQFF. The CDR3 DNA reads TGTGCTAGCAGCCCTGAGGGGGGCGCCTACAATGAGCAGTTCTTC. The rearrangement links TRBV7-7 to TRBJ2-1, with D perhaps matching TRBD1 or TRBD2 (6 bases each). The V gene's germline CDR1 is SSHAT and CDR2 FNYEAQ (reference sequence). CDR3 length: 15 amino acids.

The chain has TRBV27 and TRBJ1-1; 8 bases agree with TRBD1. Germline V gives CDR1 MNHEY, CDR2 SMNVEV (reference sequence). V dropped 11 bases and J dropped 5; count of bases not matched to a gene: 7. This CDR3 comprises 12 residues. This CDR3 reads CAVWTGRTEAFF. In nucleotides, the CDR3 is TGTGCCGTTTGGACAGGGAGAACTGAAGCTTTCTTT.

The CDR3 spells CASSLSGAFYNYGYTF. As DNA, the CDR3 is TGTGCCAGCAGCTTGTCTGGGGCTTTTTACAACTATGGCTACACCTTC. The J gene is TRBJ1-2, the V gene TRBV7-8, with a tentative D call TRBD1 (5 bases). The V and J ends lost 3 bases and 2 bases respectively, with 16 bases between them. Germline V CDR1 and CDR2: SGHVS, FQNEAQ. There are 16 residues in the CDR3. Full variable domain (rest looked up from reference TRBV7-8 and TRBJ1-2): GAGVSQSPRYKVAKRGQDVALRCDPISGHVSLFWYQQALGQGPEFLTYFQNEAQLDKSGLPSDRFFAERPEGSVSTLKIQRTQQEDSAVYLCASSLSGAFYNYGYTFGSGTRLTVV.

The chain joins TRBV27 to TRBJ2-7; D is tentatively TRBD1 or TRBD2 (5 bases each). Germline loops: CDR1 MNHEY, CDR2 SMNVEV (reference sequence). Trimming pared 6 bases from V and 6 bases from J, leaving 12 bases between. The length of the CDR3 is 12 residues. DNA of the CDR3: TGTGCCAGCAGACGGGACGGAATCGAGCAGTACTTC. It codes for CASRRDGIEQYF.

This rearrangement joins TRBV30 to TRBJ1-2; D is possibly TRBD1 (6 bases). CDR1 is GTSNPN, CDR2 SVGIG, per germline (reference sequence). The CDR3 sequence is 14 residues long. Trimming cost V 5 bases and J 8 bases, with 21 bases left between them. This CDR3 is CAWGSKGGYGGYTF. The DNA for the CDR3 is TGTGCCTGGGGATCTAAGGGGGGTTATGGCGGCTACACCTTC.

This clone appeared once. The chain combines TRBV7-8 with TRBJ1-5; TRBD1 aligns across 10 bases. Germline V gives CDR1 SGHVS, CDR2 FQNEAQ. The CDR3 runs 16 residues. V trimming: 3 bases; J trimming: 0 bases; junction bases outside the gene matches: 2. The CDR3 spells CASSLGTGVSNQPQHF. The CDR3 region has the DNA TGTGCCAGCAGCTTGGGGACAGGGGTTAGCAATCAGCCCCAGCATTTT.

The chain uses TRBV6-1 and TRBJ1-5; no firm D call. The CDR3 consists of 15 residues. Trimming stripped 0 bases from V and 3 bases from J, with 9 bases between. The germline gives CDR1 MNHNS, CDR2 SASEGT. The CDR3 sequence: CASSEAGIDNQPQHF. The CDR3 DNA sequence: TGTGCCAGCAGTGAAGCAGGGATTGACAATCAGCCCCAGCATTTT.

The CDR3 loop reads CASSSRGADTEAFF. The CDR3 region has the DNA TGTGCCAGCAGCTCAAGGGGGGCGGACACTGAAGCTTTCTTT. J is TRBJ1-1 and V is TRBV9; a weak D match, TRBD1 (6 bases). CDR3 length: 14 residues. Trimming took off 4 bases at V and 3 bases at J, with 13 bases between the two ends. Germline V CDR1 and CDR2: SGDLS, YYNGEE.

This clone was seen only once. J is TRBJ2-5 and V is TRBV20-1; D possibly uses TRBD1 or TRBD2 (5 bases each). CDR1 is DFQATT and CDR2 is SNEGSKA in the germline V gene (reference sequence). Trimming took 3 bases from V and 7 from J, leaving 21 bases between them. CDR3 length: 15 amino acids. CDR3 sequence reads: CSASPLGEPQGTQYF. DNA for the CDR3: TGCAGTGCTAGTCCCTTGGGGGAGCCTCAGGGGACCCAGTACTTC.

The rearrangement links TRBV3-1 (or the pseudogene TRBV3-2) to TRBJ1-2, with unresolved D. Germline CDR1 LGHDT, CDR2 YNNKEL (reference sequence). The CDR3 has 12 residues. The V and J ends lost 3 bases and 4 bases respectively, with 6 bases between them. This chain's CDR3 is CASSQGFYGYTF. The CDR3 DNA follows: TGTGCCAGCAGCCAGGGGTTCTATGGCTACACCTTC.

The V and J genes are TRBV2 and TRBJ1-5; 9 positions match TRBD1. This CDR3 is built from 13 residues. V was pared by 5 bases and J by 8 bases, with 4 bases of the junction left unmatched. The germline CDR1 and CDR2 sequences are SNHLY and FYNNEI. CDR3 residues: CASSRDREKPQHF. The CDR3 DNA reads TGTGCCAGCAGTCGGGACAGGGAGAAGCCCCAGCATTTT. The whole variable domain, filled in from reference TRBV2 and TRBJ1-5, reads EPEVTQTPSHQVTQMGQEVILRCVPISNHLYFYWYRQILGQKVEFLVSFYNNEISEKSEIFDDQFSVERPDGSNFTLKIRSTKLEDSAMYFCASSRDREKPQHFGDGTRLSIL.

This chain connects TRBV5-1 to TRBJ2-1; 8 bases line up with TRBD2. The CDR3 has 15 amino acids. The trim removed 0 bases at V and 2 bases at J, leaving 1 base unmatched. The germline gives CDR1 SGHRS, CDR2 YFSETQ. The CDR3 sequence: CASSLDGGAYNEQFF. As DNA, the CDR3 is TGCGCCAGCAGCTTGGACGGGGGGGCCTACAATGAGCAGTTCTTC.